The 23 T cell receptor beta chains below were found in one sample sequenced in a study of cytomegalovirus exposure and HLA in healthy donors listed by TCRdb under 2017. Library creation used the immunoSEQ multiplex PCR assay. The multiplex PCR relied on a mix of 60 forward primers for TCR Vbeta segments and 13 reverse primers for TCR Jbeta segments. This immuneACCESS table, as held by TCRdb, lists in-frame sequences with V and J called but not all clones. Of the missing ones, under half trace to an unresolved V gene in checked studies; the others have no known cause. The sample table holds about 160,000 clones, of which approximately 80% were seen once. The ten largest account for 0.65% to 0.95% of the sample. Sample: PBMCs. The receptors shown here come from a female donor in good health and CMV-seronegative.

This rearrangement joins TRBV5-1 to TRBJ1-3; D uncertain. Trimming removed 2 bases from V and 0 bases from J, with 15 bases in between. The V gene's germline CDR1 is SGHRS and CDR2 YFSETQ. The CDR3 has 17 amino acids. The CDR3 DNA sequence: TGCGCCAGCAGCTTAGGACTGGAACCGCACTCTGGAAACACCATATATTTT. Its protein product is CASSLGLEPHSGNTIYF.

V is TRBV6-5 and J is TRBJ2-2, with 8 bases that match TRBD2. The CDR3 contains 15 residues. Germline V gene sequence: CDR1 MNHEY, CDR2 SVGAGI. V dropped 5 bases and J dropped 0; count of bases not matched to a gene: 2. In DNA form, the CDR3 reads TGTGCCAGCAGTCTAGCGGGTACGAACACCGGGGAGCTGTTTTTT. It specifies CASSLAGTNTGELFF.

This clone is a singleton in its sample. The rearrangement joins TRBV19 to TRBJ2-1; 8 positions agree with TRBD2. Looked up from germline, CDR1 is LNHDA and CDR2 is SQIVND (reference sequence). V dropped 0 bases and J dropped 4; count of bases not matched to a gene: 8. CDR3 length equals 17 residues. CDR3 region: CASSIELAGGYYNEQFF. CDR3 bases: TGTGCCAGTAGTATAGAGCTAGCGGGTGGCTATTACAATGAGCAGTTCTTC.

The rearrangement joins TRBV6-5 to TRBJ2-3, with 10 bases lining up with TRBD2. The CDR3 is 13 amino acids. V was clipped by 6 bases and J by 6 bases; unmatched bases: 3. Germline CDR1 is MNHEY and CDR2 is SVGAGI. This chain's CDR3 is CASRERGGDTQYF. Here the CDR3 DNA reads TGTGCCAGCAGGGAGCGGGGGGGGGATACGCAGTATTTT.

J is TRBJ1-2 and V is TRBV9; the D is unclear. Germline-derived CDR1 and CDR2 are SGDLS and YYNGEE. The CDR3 runs 14 residues. Trimming took 0 bases from V and 4 from J, leaving 10 bases between them. The CDR3 nucleotides read TGTGCCAGCAGCGTAGAACCGGGATCCTATGGCTACACCTTC. It encodes CASSVEPGSYGYTF.

This chain links TRBV2 with TRBJ1-5; D might be TRBD1 (5 bases). The CDR3 consists of 12 residues. Trimming took off 6 bases at V and 6 bases at J, with 9 bases between the two ends. The germline gives CDR1 SNHLY, CDR2 FYNNEI. The CDR3 loop reads CASSSTAQPQHF. The CDR3 DNA is TGTGCCAGCAGCTCGACAGCTCAGCCCCAGCATTTT. Combining the CDR3 with reference TRBV2 and TRBJ1-5 gives the whole variable domain EPEVTQTPSHQVTQMGQEVILRCVPISNHLYFYWYRQILGQKVEFLVSFYNNEISEKSEIFDDQFSVERPDGSNFTLKIRSTKLEDSAMYFCASSSTAQPQHFGDGTRLSIL.

V usage is TRBV5-1 and J usage is TRBJ2-1, with TRBD2 matching over 10 bases. Trimming cost V 4 bases and J 8 bases; bases outside gene matches: 15. The germline V gene has CDR1 SGHRS and CDR2 YFSETQ. This CDR3 comprises 17 residues. The CDR3 region is CASSPSLSGREGYEQFF. Written as DNA, the CDR3 is TGCGCCAGCAGCCCTTCGCTGAGCGGGAGGGAGGGGTATGAGCAGTTCTTC.

This clone was observed a few times. The chain recombines TRBV4-1 with TRBJ2-1; D unclear. CDR1 is MGHRA, CDR2 YSYEKL, per germline. This CDR3 comprises 16 residues. Trimming pared 1 base from V and 2 bases from J, leaving 12 bases between. The CDR3 coding sequence is TGCGCCAGCAGCCAAGGTCCGGTAACCACCTACAATGAGCAGTTCTTC. Its translation is CASSQGPVTTYNEQFF.

The gene calls are TRBV29-1 and TRBJ2-3; D possibly corresponds to TRBD1 (6 bases). Germline values: CDR1 SQVTM, CDR2 ANQGSEA. Trimming cost V 3 bases and J 4 bases, with 8 bases left between them. The CDR3 runs 12 residues. The CDR3 spells CSVEAGADTQYF. CDR3 DNA sequence: TGCAGCGTTGAGGCAGGGGCAGATACGCAGTATTTT.

J is TRBJ2-6 and V is TRBV6-6, with D tentatively TRBD1 (5 bases). Germline V gene lookup returns CDR1 MNHNY and CDR2 SVGAGI (reference sequence). This CDR3 has 12 amino acids. Trimming cost V 8 bases and J 4 bases, with 6 bases left between them. The CDR3 DNA is TGTGCCAGCGGGGCCGGGGCCAACGTCCTGACTTTC. Protein: CASGAGANVLTF.

The V and J genes are TRBV19 and TRBJ2-7; D may be TRBD2 (9 bases). The V end was cut by 5 bases, the J end by 1 base, with 21 bases between. Germline V CDR1 and CDR2: LNHDA, SQIVND (reference sequence). The CDR3 runs 17 residues. The CDR3 region has the DNA TGTGCCAGTAGTCCTACAGGGGGACTAGCAAATTCCTACGAGCAGTACTTC. It translates to CASSPTGGLANSYEQYF. Full variable domain (remainder filled in from reference TRBV19 and TRBJ2-7): DGGITQSPKYLFRKEGQNVTLSCEQNLNHDAMYWYRQDPGQGLRLIYYSQIVNDFQKGDIAEGYSVSREKKESFPLTVTSAQKNPTAFYLCASSPTGGLANSYEQYFGPGTRLTVT.

This clone was observed once. V and J are TRBV5-1 and TRBJ2-5, with 9 bases matching TRBD1. This CDR3 contains 16 residues. The J segment lost 4 bases and the V segment lost 5 bases, leaving 12 bases of the junction unmatched. Germline V gives CDR1 SGHRS, CDR2 YFSETQ. CDR3 residues: CASSQPGQGLPETQYF. The CDR3, as DNA: TGCGCCAGCAGTCAGCCGGGACAGGGCCTTCCAGAGACCCAGTACTTC. The full variable domain, completed using reference TRBV5-1 and TRBJ2-5, is KAGVTQTPRYLIKTRGQQVTLSCSPISGHRSVSWYQQTPGQGLQFLFEYFSETQRNKGNFPGRFSGRQFSNSRSEMNVSTLELGDSALYLCASSQPGQGLPETQYFGPGTRLLVL.

The gene calls are TRBV2 and TRBJ1-5; a weak D match, TRBD1 (5 bases). V lost 6 bases and J 10 bases, leaving 22 bases between the germline ends. Germline CDR1 and CDR2: SNHLY and FYNNEI. CDR3 length equals 15 residues. CDR3 amino acids: CASSREGRVTVPQHF. The CDR3 coding sequence is TGTGCCAGCAGCCGGGAGGGGAGGGTTACGGTCCCCCAGCATTTT.

The chain links TRBV5-1 to TRBJ2-7; 8 nucleotides line up with TRBD1. After removal of 3 bases from V and 1 base from J, the junction contained 6 bases not matched to a gene. CDR3 length: 15 residues. CDR1 and CDR2 from the germline V gene are SGHRS and YFSETQ. In DNA, the CDR3 is TGCGCCAGCAGCTCCGGGACAGGATTTTCCTACGAGCAGTACTTC. Translated: CASSSGTGFSYEQYF.

The chain employs TRBV15 and TRBJ2-1; 10 bases map to TRBD2. V was clipped by 3 bases and J by 9 bases; unmatched bases: 8. The CDR3 spans 15 residues. Germline CDR1 and CDR2: LNHNV and YYDKDF (reference sequence). Here the CDR3 reads CATSRPSGRASEQFF. As DNA, the CDR3 is TGTGCCACCAGCAGGCCTAGCGGGAGAGCGAGTGAGCAGTTCTTC. Supplemented by reference TRBV15 and TRBJ2-1, the full variable domain reads DAMVIQNPRYQVTQFGKPVTLSCSQTLNHNVMYWYQQKSSQAPKLLFHYYDKDFNNEADTPDNFQSRRPNTSFCFLDIRSPGLGDTAMYLCATSRPSGRASEQFFGPGTRLTVL.

CDR3 sequence reads: CASSPRRSYNSPLHF. CDR3 nucleotides: TGTGCCAGCAGCCCGAGACGGAGCTATAATTCACCCCTCCACTTT. The chain employs TRBV7-8 and TRBJ1-6; D gene unclear. The V end lost 5 bases, the J end lost 3 bases, and 11 bases lay between the germline ends. Germline V lookup: CDR1 SGHVS, CDR2 FQNEAQ. This CDR3 is built from 15 residues. The full variable domain, completed using reference TRBV7-8 and TRBJ1-6, is GAGVSQSPRYKVAKRGQDVALRCDPISGHVSLFWYQQALGQGPEFLTYFQNEAQLDKSGLPSDRFFAERPEGSVSTLKIQRTQQEDSAVYLCASSPRRSYNSPLHFGNGTRLTVT.

The rearrangement links TRBV5-1 to TRBJ2-3, with TRBD2 matching over 10 bases. The V gene end was trimmed by 1 base and the J gene end by 3 bases; junction bases not matched to a gene: 2. There are 15 residues in the CDR3. Germline lookup yields CDR1 SGHRS and CDR2 YFSETQ. This CDR3 is CASSLLAGATDTQYF. Here the CDR3 DNA reads TGCGCCAGCAGCTTGCTAGCGGGGGCTACAGATACGCAGTATTTT.

The chain combines TRBV4-3 with TRBJ1-4; TRBD1 might be the D (5 bases). The V end lost 0 bases, the J end lost 7 bases, and 12 bases lay between the germline ends. CDR3 length: 15 residues. CDR1 is LGHNA, CDR2 YSLEER, per germline. DNA of the CDR3: TGCGCCAGCAGCCAAGACCGGGGGGAGGGTGAAAAACTGTTTTTT. Amino acids: CASSQDRGEGEKLFF.

V and J are TRBV10-3 and TRBJ2-5, with 8 bases fitting TRBD1. Germline V lookup: CDR1 ENHRY, CDR2 SYGVKD. The CDR3 runs 16 residues. Trimming removed 5 bases from V and 1 base from J; junction bases left unmatched: 9. In nucleotides, the CDR3 is TGTGCCATCAGTCGGCAGGGGGCCCGAGGCCAAGAGACCCAGTACTTC. This translates into CAISRQGARGQETQYF.

This chain connects TRBV28 to TRBJ1-4; D not certain. V was cut by 6 bases and J by 7 bases, with 12 bases left in between. Germline lookup yields CDR1 MDHEN and CDR2 SYDVKM. The CDR3 has 13 amino acids. CDR3 region: CASRTARFEKLFF. For the CDR3, the DNA is TGTGCCAGCAGGACCGCGCGGTTTGAAAAACTGTTTTTT.

The chain's CDR3 is CASSYGTGTYEQFF. CDR3 in DNA: TGTGCCAGCAGTTACGGGACAGGGACCTACGAGCAGTTCTTC. The chain employs TRBV6-5 and TRBJ2-1; 9 nucleotides align to TRBD1. CDR3 length: 14 amino acids. The J segment lost 10 bases and the V segment lost 2 bases, leaving 6 bases of the junction unmatched. The germline V gene encodes CDR1 MNHEY and CDR2 SVGAGI.

The CDR3 region has the DNA TGTGCCAGCAGCTTAGGCAGCGGGTCCTACAATGAGCAGTTCTTC. It encodes CASSLGSGSYNEQFF. V gene TRBV7-2 combines with J gene TRBJ2-1; a weak D match, TRBD2 (6 bases). The V and J ends lost 1 base and 1 base respectively, with 8 bases between them. The CDR3 is 15 amino acids. Germline assignment: CDR1 SGHTA and CDR2 FQGNSA.

The chain couples TRBV5-1 to TRBJ2-3, with D possibly TRBD1 on 6 matching bases. From germline, CDR1 is SGHRS and CDR2 YFSETQ. Trimming cost V 3 bases and J 9 bases, with 26 bases left between them. The CDR3 contains 17 residues. CDR3 residues: CASSSGTFSPDTGTQYF. Here the CDR3 DNA reads TGCGCCAGCAGCTCAGGGACATTTTCCCCTGACACAGGAACGCAGTATTTT.